Listed below are T cell receptor beta chains from one sample, sequenced in a study of T cell repertoires in cytomegalovirus infection. Each CDR3 protein is one row after TCRdb ran MiXCR on the reads. The sample contains just under 500,000 distinct CDR3 sequences, 30% to 40% of which appear only once. For these TCRs, the target antigens are not known. Sample: cultured PBMCs, taken from culture after CMV antigen stimulation. All receptors derive from a human donor in good health (CMV status not recorded). Some clones in this sample may be carry-over from other donors' samples. Each CDR3 is given with its conserved first and last residue. The D gene is left open where the match is weak. Clone size is given for some rows only: seen once, a few or many times, or a class if the clone is expanded.

CDR3	DNA	J	size	V	D
CASSRGRRETQYF	TGTGCCAGCTCTCGGGGGCGACGAGAGACCCAGTACTTC	TRBJ2-5	few	TRBV12-3/TRBV12-4	-
CASSPNGQGAYYGYTF	TGTGCCAGCAGCCCCAACGGACAGGGGGCATACTATGGCTACACCTTC	TRBJ1-2	few	TRBV14	TRBD1
CASSRGGGSTDTQYF	TGTGCCAGCAGCCGCGGCGGCGGGAGCACAGATACGCAGTATTTT	TRBJ2-3	-	TRBV6-6	-
CASSSGTGARYGYTF	TGTGCCAGCAGCTCCGGGACAGGGGCTCGATATGGCTACACCTTC	TRBJ1-2	-	TRBV7-2	TRBD1
CASSLVEGRDTGELFF	TGTGCTAGCAGCTTAGTGGAAGGGCGGGACACCGGGGAGCTGTTTTTT	TRBJ2-2	-	TRBV7-6	-
CASSYSQGAEAFF	TGTGCCAGCAGTTACTCCCAGGGCGCTGAAGCTTTCTTT	TRBJ1-1	-	TRBV6-2/TRBV6-3	-
CASSLARRGDEQFF	TGCGCCAGCAGCTTGGCTCGGAGGGGCGATGAGCAGTTCTTC	TRBJ2-1	many	TRBV5-1	-
CASSQGTANTGELFF	TGTGCCAGCAGCCAAGGGACAGCAAACACCGGGGAGCTGTTTTTT	TRBJ2-2	many	TRBV6-2/TRBV6-3	TRBD1
CSARSSGTSGFGETQYF	TGCAGTGCTAGAAGCTCGGGGACTAGCGGTTTTGGCGAGACCCAGTACTTC	TRBJ2-5	-	TRBV20-1	TRBD2
CASSQEGGGTEAFF	TGCGCCAGCAGCCAAGAGGGGGGGGGCACTGAAGCTTTCTTT	TRBJ1-1	few	TRBV4-1	-
CASSPVGQNEAFF	TGTGCCAGCAGCCCCGTTGGGCAGAATGAAGCTTTCTTT	TRBJ1-1	few	TRBV7-2	-
CAIGLAGGAGELFF	TGTGCCATCGGACTAGCGGGAGGCGCCGGGGAGCTGTTTTTT	TRBJ2-2	-	TRBV24-1	TRBD2
CASTDPGQGVPNSNQPQHF	TGTGCCAGCACTGACCCGGGACAGGGTGTTCCGAATAGCAATCAGCCCCAGCATTTT	TRBJ1-5	few	TRBV6-2/TRBV6-3	TRBD1
CASSLGREPPNEQFF	TGTGCCAGCAGCTTAGGGCGGGAGCCCCCCAATGAGCAGTTCTTC	TRBJ2-1	-	TRBV7-6	TRBD2
CAWSWSGRTDTQYF	TGTGCCTGGAGTTGGAGCGGCCGCACAGATACGCAGTATTTT	TRBJ2-3	few	TRBV30	-
CSARLDTSTDTQYF	TGCAGTGCTAGATTGGATACTAGCACAGATACGCAGTATTTT	TRBJ2-3	-	TRBV20-1	-
CASSLWGANEKLFF	TGTGCCAGCAGTTTGTGGGGGGCCAATGAAAAACTGTTTTTT	TRBJ1-4	few	TRBV12-3/TRBV12-4	-
CASSQDVGEQFF	TGTGCCAGCAGCCAAGATGTTGGTGAGCAGTTCTTC	TRBJ2-1	few	TRBV4-2	-
CASSRHGTSGIGGGELFF	TGTGCCAGCAGCCGACATGGGACTAGCGGGATCGGGGGCGGGGAGCTGTTTTTT	TRBJ2-2	medium-sized	TRBV7-2	TRBD2
CASSLSPRDSPLHF	TGTGCCAGCAGTTTATCACCCCGGGATTCACCCCTCCACTTT	TRBJ1-6	many	TRBV12-3/TRBV12-4	-
CASSLRAAGELFF	TGTGCCAGCAGTTTAAGGGCCGCCGGGGAGCTGTTTTTT	TRBJ2-2	-	TRBV28	-
CASSFGRPGEETQYF	TGTGCCAGCAGTTTTGGAAGACCAGGGGAAGAGACCCAGTACTTC	TRBJ2-5	-	TRBV28	-
CASSHSSPGNQRNEQFF	TGCGCCAGCAGCCACTCATCCCCAGGGAATCAGAGGAATGAGCAGTTCTTC	TRBJ2-1	-	TRBV4-1	-
CASSFGTGIYNEQFF	TGTGCCAGCAGTTTTGGGACAGGGATTTACAATGAGCAGTTCTTC	TRBJ2-1	-	TRBV6-5	TRBD1
CASSEWGKTTDTQYF	TGTGCCAGCAGTGAATGGGGGAAGACCACAGATACGCAGTATTTT	TRBJ2-3	few	TRBV2	-
CASSLPAVGQGAQYF	TGTGCCAGCAGCTTGCCTGCGGTGGGTCAGGGGGCCCAGTACTTC	TRBJ2-5	-	TRBV5-4	TRBD1
CASSPRGGGITTDTQYF	TGCGCCAGCAGCCCCCGAGGGGGGGGGATCACCACAGATACGCAGTATTTT	TRBJ2-3	few	TRBV5-1	-
CASSLLAGAQSTGELFF	TGCGCCAGCAGCCTTCTAGCGGGAGCCCAAAGCACCGGGGAGCTGTTTTTT	TRBJ2-2	-	TRBV4-1	TRBD2
CASSDGALGGRSFF	TGTGCCAGCAGTGACGGAGCGCTAGGGGGACGGTCTTTCTTT	TRBJ1-1	-	TRBV2	-
CASSSSVSPYNEQFF	TGTGCCAGCAGTTCTTCCGTCTCGCCCTACAATGAGCAGTTCTTC	TRBJ2-1	-	TRBV12-3/TRBV12-4	-
CASSWTGTQGETQYF	TGTGCCAGCAGTTGGACTGGAACCCAAGGAGAGACCCAGTACTTC	TRBJ2-5	-	TRBV6-1	-
CASSFPDRNTEAFF	TGTGCCAGCAGCTTCCCCGATAGGAACACTGAAGCTTTCTTT	TRBJ1-1	-	TRBV7-2	-
CASSFSGLGTDTQYF	TGTGCCAGCAGCTTTTCCGGGCTGGGCACAGATACGCAGTATTTT	TRBJ2-3	many	TRBV7-2	-
CASSLSMVGNQPQHF	TGTGCCAGCAGCTTAAGTATGGTTGGCAATCAGCCCCAGCATTTT	TRBJ1-5	few	TRBV7-8	-
CASSQEWGRLQETQYF	TGCGCCAGCAGCCAAGAGTGGGGACGCTTACAAGAGACCCAGTACTTC	TRBJ2-5	-	TRBV4-1	-
CASSPGQLNYEQYF	TGCGCCAGCAGCCCGGGACAGTTGAACTACGAGCAGTACTTC	TRBJ2-7	-	TRBV4-1	TRBD1
CASSLDRRVAGANTQYF	TGTGCCAGCAGCTTAGACCGCAGGGTTGCCGGCGCGAATACGCAGTATTTT	TRBJ2-3	many	TRBV7-8	-
CASSRWGQGSSTDTQYF	TGTGCCAGCAGTAGATGGGGACAGGGGTCTTCCACAGATACGCAGTATTTT	TRBJ2-3	few	TRBV6-6	TRBD1
CASSAWNTNYGYTF	TGTGCCAGCAGTGCATGGAATACTAACTATGGCTACACCTTC	TRBJ1-2	-	TRBV6-5	-
CATSEPGATQETQYF	TGTGCCACCAGTGAACCAGGGGCCACTCAAGAGACCCAGTACTTC	TRBJ2-5	-	TRBV24-1	-
CASSPSGTYYNEQFF	TGTGCCAGCTCACCAAGCGGGACCTACTACAATGAGCAGTTCTTC	TRBJ2-1	-	TRBV18	TRBD2
CASSAGGAVTEAFF	TGTGCCAGCAGCGCCGGGGGGGCGGTAACTGAAGCTTTCTTT	TRBJ1-1	-	TRBV9	-
CASRQDRVYEAFF	TGTGCCAGTAGACAAGACAGGGTGTATGAAGCTTTCTTT	TRBJ1-1	once	TRBV19	TRBD1
CASGLRRSGRAESTDTQYF	TGTGCTAGTGGTTTGCGGCGAAGCGGGAGGGCCGAGTCGACAGATACGCAGTATTTT	TRBJ2-3	-	TRBV12-5	TRBD2
CASRPEAISGNTIYF	TGTGCCAGCAGACCCGAAGCGATCTCTGGAAACACCATATATTTT	TRBJ1-3	few	TRBV7-8	-
CASSLLLAGDTQYF	TGTGCCAGCAGTTTACTACTAGCGGGAGATACGCAGTATTTT	TRBJ2-3	many	TRBV12-3/TRBV12-4	TRBD2
CASSQTAYPRTESEAFF	TGTGCCAGCAGTCAAACAGCCTACCCTAGAACCGAGTCAGAAGCTTTCTTT	TRBJ1-1	-	TRBV9	-
CASSGSPIVAPDTQYF	TGCGCCAGCAGCGGCTCGCCCATTGTAGCACCCGATACGCAGTATTTT	TRBJ2-3	many	TRBV5-1	-
CASSFSTGSYEQYF	TGTGCCAGCAGCTTCTCGACAGGGTCCTACGAGCAGTACTTC	TRBJ2-7	-	TRBV7-2	TRBD1
CASSPPSVQQFQETQYF	TGTGCCAGCTCACCACCTTCAGTACAGCAGTTCCAAGAGACCCAGTACTTC	TRBJ2-5	-	TRBV18	-
CASSFNQGPNTEAFF	TGTGCCAGCAGTTTTAACCAGGGGCCGAACACTGAAGCTTTCTTT	TRBJ1-1	-	TRBV28	-
CAISDAPLWTGELFF	TGTGCCATCAGTGATGCCCCGTTATGGACCGGGGAGCTGTTTTTT	TRBJ2-2	-	TRBV10-3	-